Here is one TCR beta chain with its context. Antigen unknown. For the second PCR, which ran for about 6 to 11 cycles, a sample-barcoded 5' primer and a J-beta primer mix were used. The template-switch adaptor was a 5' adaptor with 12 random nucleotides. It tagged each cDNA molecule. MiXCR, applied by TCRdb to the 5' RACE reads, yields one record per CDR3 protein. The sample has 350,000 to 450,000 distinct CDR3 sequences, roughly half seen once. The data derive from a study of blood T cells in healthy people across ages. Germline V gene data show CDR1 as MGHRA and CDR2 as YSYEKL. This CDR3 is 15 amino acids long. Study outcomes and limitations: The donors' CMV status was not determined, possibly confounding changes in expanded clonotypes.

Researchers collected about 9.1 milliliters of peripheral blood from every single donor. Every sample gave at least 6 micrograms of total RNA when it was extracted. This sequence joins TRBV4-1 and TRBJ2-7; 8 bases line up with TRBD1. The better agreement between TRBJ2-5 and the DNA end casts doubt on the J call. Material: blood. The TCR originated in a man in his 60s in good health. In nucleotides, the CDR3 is TGCGCCAGCAGCCAACCAGGGGGCTACGTAGAGACCCAGTACTTC. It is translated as CASSQPGGYVETQYF.